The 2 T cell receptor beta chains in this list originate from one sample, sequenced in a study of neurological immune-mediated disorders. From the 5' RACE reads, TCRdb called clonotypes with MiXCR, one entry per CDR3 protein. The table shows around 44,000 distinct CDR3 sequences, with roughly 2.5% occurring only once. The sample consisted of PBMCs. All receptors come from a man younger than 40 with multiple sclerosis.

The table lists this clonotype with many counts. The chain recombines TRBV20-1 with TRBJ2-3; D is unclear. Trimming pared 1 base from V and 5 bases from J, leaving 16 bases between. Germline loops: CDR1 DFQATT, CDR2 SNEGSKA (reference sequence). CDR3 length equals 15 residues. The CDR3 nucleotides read TGCAGTGCTAGAGCGATACACCCGGCCCTAGATACGCAGTATTTT. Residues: CSARAIHPALDTQYF.

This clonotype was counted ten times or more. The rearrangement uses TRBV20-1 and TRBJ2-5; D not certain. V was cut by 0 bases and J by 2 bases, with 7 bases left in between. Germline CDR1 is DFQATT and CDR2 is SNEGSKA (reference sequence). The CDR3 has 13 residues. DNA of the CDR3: TGCAGTGCTAGAGATGGTCTGCAAGAGACCCAGTACTTC. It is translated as CSARDGLQETQYF.